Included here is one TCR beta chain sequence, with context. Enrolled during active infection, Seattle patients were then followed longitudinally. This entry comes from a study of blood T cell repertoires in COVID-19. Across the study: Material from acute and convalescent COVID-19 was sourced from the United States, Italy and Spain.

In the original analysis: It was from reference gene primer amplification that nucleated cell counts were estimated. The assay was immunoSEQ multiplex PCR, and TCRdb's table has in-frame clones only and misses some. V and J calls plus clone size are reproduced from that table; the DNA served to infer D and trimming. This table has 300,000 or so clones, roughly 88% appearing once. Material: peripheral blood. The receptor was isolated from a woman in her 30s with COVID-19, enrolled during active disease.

The CDR3 spells CASSRTVSNEKLFF. In DNA form, the CDR3 reads TGTGCCAGCAGCCGGACAGTCTCTAATGAAAAACTGTTTTTT. The chain joins TRBV5-5 to TRBJ1-4; D is possibly TRBD1 (6 bases). Germline assignment: CDR1 SGHKS and CDR2 YYEKEE (reference sequence). There are 14 residues in the CDR3. With 4 bases removed from V and 3 bases from J, the gap between germline ends came to 10 bases.